Reported below is one T cell receptor (beta chain). The junction does not match germline at one end; this may be a read error. The germline gives CDR1 LNHNV, CDR2 YYDKDF (reference sequence). The CDR3 runs to 14 residues. Survey-level immunoSEQ sequencing profiled the TCR beta repertoire. Libraries were prepared by immunoSEQ multiplex PCR; TCRdb keeps only in-frame clonotypes and omits some of them. The sample has under 65,000 clones, approximately 95% seen once. Sample: PBMCs. The V gene is TRBV15, the J gene TRBJ1-2; TRBD1 might be the D (5 bases). This TCR derives from a man aged 40-50 years with rheumatoid arthritis. The CDR3 DNA sequence: TGTGCCGCCAGCAGAGATAGGGGCAGCTATGGCTACACCTTC. It codes for CAASRDRGSYGYTF.